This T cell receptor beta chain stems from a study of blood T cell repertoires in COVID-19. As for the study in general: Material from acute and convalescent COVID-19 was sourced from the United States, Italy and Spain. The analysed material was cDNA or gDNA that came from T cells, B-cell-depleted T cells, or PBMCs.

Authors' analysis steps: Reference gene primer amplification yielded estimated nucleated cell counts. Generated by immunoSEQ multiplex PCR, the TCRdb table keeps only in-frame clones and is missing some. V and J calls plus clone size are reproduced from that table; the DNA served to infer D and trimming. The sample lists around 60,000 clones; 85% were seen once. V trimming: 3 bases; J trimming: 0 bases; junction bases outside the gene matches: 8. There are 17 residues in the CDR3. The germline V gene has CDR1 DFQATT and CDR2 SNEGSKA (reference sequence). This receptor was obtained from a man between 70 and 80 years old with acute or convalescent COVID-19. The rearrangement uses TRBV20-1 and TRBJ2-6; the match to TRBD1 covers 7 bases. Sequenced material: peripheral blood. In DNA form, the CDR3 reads TGCAGTGCTAGTCGGGACAGTTTAAACTCTGGGGCCAACGTCCTGACTTTC. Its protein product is CSASRDSLNSGANVLTF.